The 21 T cell receptor beta chains listed next were all sequenced from one sample in a study of blood T cell repertoires in COVID-19. TCRdb's copy holds only in-frame clones and misses some; the assay was immunoSEQ multiplex PCR. The profile covers approximately 260,000 clones, with about 90% appearing a single time and roughly 2% taken by the ten largest. The sample comprised peripheral blood. The receptors derive from a woman aged 55-75 years with COVID-19, enrolled during active disease.

The chain employs TRBV24-1 and TRBJ2-4, with TRBD1 matching over 8 bases. Unmatched junction bases numbered 12, after V lost 4 bases and J lost 5 bases. CDR1 is KGHDR, CDR2 SFDVKD, per germline. This CDR3 contains 17 residues. In DNA form, the CDR3 reads TGTGCCACCAGTGAACCTCCAGGGGGCAGGAAACAAAACATTCAGTACTTC. Translated: CATSEPPGGRKQNIQYF.

The chain combines TRBV5-8 with TRBJ2-5; 8 bases align to TRBD2. The V gene end was trimmed by 4 bases and the J gene end by 0 bases; junction bases not matched to a gene: 5. CDR1 and CDR2 from the germline V gene are SGHTS and YDEGEE. This CDR3 is built from 15 residues. The DNA of the CDR3 is TGTGCCAGCAGCCGGGGGGGGCTACACCAAGAGACCCAGTACTTC. It encodes CASSRGGLHQETQYF.

V gene TRBV27 combines with J gene TRBJ2-5; TRBD1 matches 8 bases. The length of the CDR3 is 13 residues. The germline gives CDR1 MNHEY, CDR2 SMNVEV (reference sequence). The V and J ends lost 2 bases and 5 bases, in that order; junction bases with no gene match: 1. CDR3 in DNA: TGTGCCAGCAGTTTACGACAGGGGGAGACCCAGTACTTC. Translation: CASSLRQGETQYF.

V gene TRBV7-2 combines with J gene TRBJ1-2; TRBD1 matches 9 bases. This CDR3 region has 15 residues. From germline, CDR1 is SGHTA and CDR2 FQGNSA. Trimming at V came to 1 base and at J to 2 bases, leaving 2 bases not matched to a gene. CDR3 amino acids: CASSLGTGANYGYTF. CDR3 nucleotides: TGTGCCAGCAGCTTAGGGACAGGGGCCAACTATGGCTACACCTTC.

This clone was counted once. The sample contains more than one DNA sequence encoding this CDR3. The chain is built from TRBV4-3 and TRBJ2-1; 16 bases line up with TRBD2. CDR3 length: 16 amino acids. Germline trimming cut 3 bases from V and 4 bases from J; bases unmatched to any gene: 0. Germline V gives CDR1 LGHNA, CDR2 YSLEER. The CDR3 region has the DNA TGCGCCAGCAGCCAGGGACTAGCGGGGGGGTACAATGAGCAGTTCTTC. It translates to CASSQGLAGGYNEQFF.

The chain joins TRBV5-1 to TRBJ1-2; D call uncertain. From germline, CDR1 is SGHRS and CDR2 YFSETQ. V was shortened by 2 bases and J by 0 bases, with 8 bases between the two germline ends. The CDR3 runs 14 residues. CDR3 region: CASSFAEANYGYTF. The CDR3 region has the DNA TGCGCCAGCAGCTTTGCGGAGGCTAACTATGGCTACACCTTC.

The chain employs TRBV27 and TRBJ1-2; 7 nucleotides align to TRBD1. This CDR3 contains 14 residues. Germline trimming cut 5 bases from V and 5 bases from J; bases unmatched to any gene: 8. CDR1 and CDR2 from the germline V gene are MNHEY and SMNVEV (reference sequence). Here the CDR3 DNA reads TGTGCCAGCAGTCCTCGTTGGACAGGATATGGCTACACCTTC. It specifies CASSPRWTGYGYTF.

V and J are TRBV24-1 and TRBJ2-1; maybe TRBD2 (7 bases). The CDR3 length is 15 residues. The germline CDR1 and CDR2 sequences are KGHDR and SFDVKD. V lost 5 bases, J lost 7 bases, and 17 bases lay in between. CDR3 bases: TGTGCCACCAGTGGAGTTGGGGGGGCCTTGAATGAGCAGTTCTTC. Translating it yields CATSGVGGALNEQFF.

This clone was found once. Other DNA sequences in this specimen translate into the identical CDR3. The V and J genes are TRBV18 and TRBJ2-7; possible D gene TRBD1, 5 bases. In germline, CDR1 is KGHSH, CDR2 LQKENI. V lost 2 bases and J lost 4, with 12 bases in between. This CDR3 region has 14 residues. CDR3 region: CASSPGQGSYEQYF. The CDR3, as DNA: TGTGCCAGCTCACCAGGCCAGGGTTCGTACGAGCAGTACTTC.

The V gene is TRBV2, the J gene TRBJ1-5; 8 bases match TRBD1. CDR3 length: 22 amino acids. V was clipped by 4 bases and J by 2 bases; unmatched bases: 25. The germline CDR1 and CDR2 sequences are SNHLY and FYNNEI. The CDR3 protein is CASSGPRDRSFIRRDRNQPQHF. CDR3 nucleotide sequence: TGTGCCAGCAGTGGCCCCCGGGACAGGTCATTTATCCGGCGGGATCGCAATCAGCCCCAGCATTTT. Full variable domain (outside the CDR3, taken from reference TRBV2 and TRBJ1-5): EPEVTQTPSHQVTQMGQEVILRCVPISNHLYFYWYRQILGQKVEFLVSFYNNEISEKSEIFDDQFSVERPDGSNFTLKIRSTKLEDSAMYFCASSGPRDRSFIRRDRNQPQHFGDGTRLSIL.

CDR3 residues: CAITPDKGGYTF. The CDR3 DNA is TGTGCCATCACCCCGGACAAGGGTGGCTACACCTTC. The chain has TRBV10-3 and TRBJ1-2; D may be TRBD1 (5 bases). The CDR3 runs to 12 residues. The germline gives CDR1 ENHRY, CDR2 SYGVKD. Between the trimmed V and J ends, which lost 7 bases and 7 bases, there was a span of 13 bases.

This clone was picked up a small number of times. The V call is TRBV30, the J call TRBJ1-2; no clear D gene. V lost 3 bases, J lost 4 bases, and 9 bases lay in between. Looked up from germline, CDR1 is GTSNPN and CDR2 is SVGIG (reference sequence). The CDR3 is 12 residues long. In DNA, the CDR3 is TGTGCCTGGAGCCTCGACACCTATGGCTACACCTTC. Its protein is CAWSLDTYGYTF.

The gene calls are TRBV25-1 and TRBJ2-2, with 11 bases fitting TRBD2. This CDR3 is 17 amino acids long. The germline CDR1 and CDR2 sequences are MGHDK and SYGVNS. The V and J ends lost 5 bases and 4 bases, in that order; junction bases with no gene match: 9. For the CDR3, the DNA is TGTGCCAGCAGTTTGCTAGCGGGGGGTGTGGGCACCGGGGAGCTGTTTTTT. Its translation: CASSLLAGGVGTGELFF.

The V gene is TRBV7-2, the J gene TRBJ1-5; a possible D gene is TRBD1 (6 bases). Germline-derived CDR1 and CDR2 are SGHTA and FQGNSA. The CDR3 is 16 amino acids. Trimming stripped 1 base from V and 0 bases from J, with 10 bases between. The DNA for the CDR3 is TGTGCCAGCAGCTTAGAACCAGGGGTTAGCAATCAGCCCCAGCATTTT. Its translation: CASSLEPGVSNQPQHF.

The V call is TRBV4-2, the J call TRBJ2-7, with TRBD1 identical over 8 bases. The CDR3 is made up of 15 amino acids. In germline, CDR1 is LGHNA, CDR2 YNFKEQ. The V and J ends lost 3 bases and 3 bases, in that order; junction bases with no gene match: 7. CDR3 in DNA: TGTGCCAGCAGCCAGGACAGGGCCGGGGTCTACGAGCAGTACTTC. Translated: CASSQDRAGVYEQYF.

The genes are TRBV25-1 and TRBJ1-2; 7 bases map to TRBD1. Per the germline V gene, CDR1 is MGHDK and CDR2 is SYGVNS. The CDR3 runs to 13 residues. The J segment lost 6 bases and the V segment lost 3 bases, leaving 4 bases of the junction unmatched. CDR3 bases: TGTGCCAGCAGTGACCAGGGGGGAAATGGCTACACCTTC. It is translated as CASSDQGGNGYTF.

This clone was observed a handful of times. V usage is TRBV5-4 and J usage is TRBJ1-4, with a weak D call TRBD1 (6 bases). V lost 4 bases, J lost 6 bases, and 13 bases lay in between. The germline CDR1 and CDR2 sequences are SGHNT and YYREEE (reference sequence). The CDR3 totals 14 residues. CDR3 bases: TGTGCCAGCAGCCTTTGGGGGCTGGATGAAAAACTGTTTTTT. Encoded protein: CASSLWGLDEKLFF.

The genes are TRBV11-2 and TRBJ2-3; TRBD2 matches at 10 bases. The CDR3 runs to 16 residues. The ends lost 5 bases at V and 2 bases at J; junction bases unmatched: 7. Per the germline V gene, CDR1 is SGHAT and CDR2 is FQNNGV. The CDR3 sequence: CASSRRTSGTTDTQYF. The CDR3 nucleotides are TGTGCCAGCAGCCGACGGACTAGCGGTACCACAGATACGCAGTATTTT.

This clone was counted between two and nine times. The gene calls are TRBV19 and TRBJ1-4; 7 positions agree with TRBD1. This CDR3 region has 16 residues. V dropped 6 bases and J dropped 5; count of bases not matched to a gene: 12. Germline V gene data show CDR1 as LNHDA and CDR2 as SQIVND (reference sequence). This CDR3 is CASSPIKGAANEKLFF. The CDR3 DNA follows: TGTGCCAGTAGCCCTATCAAGGGGGCAGCAAATGAAAAACTGTTTTTT.

This chain joins TRBV5-1 and TRBJ2-1, with a possible D match to TRBD2 (5 bases). V lost 0 bases to trimming and J lost 5 bases, with 9 bases between them. The CDR3 totals 14 residues. In germline, CDR1 is SGHRS, CDR2 YFSETQ. The CDR3 spells CASSLETNNNEQFF. The DNA of the CDR3 is TGCGCCAGCAGCTTGGAGACTAATAACAATGAGCAGTTCTTC.

V gene TRBV7-3 combines with J gene TRBJ2-7; D remains unclear. V was clipped by 0 bases and J by 1 base, with 4 bases between them. The CDR3 is 13 amino acids. Germline V CDR1 and CDR2: SGHTA, FQGTGA. In DNA, the CDR3 is TGTGCCAGCAGCTTAACTCCGTCCTACGAGCAGTACTTC. Amino acid sequence: CASSLTPSYEQYF.